These 16 T cell receptor beta chains were sequenced from one sample in a study of T cell responses to AZD1222 COVID-19 vaccine. The protocol was immunoSEQ multiplex PCR, while the TCRdb copy is restricted to in-frame clones and leaves out a portion. The table shows approximately 89,000 clones, with over 75% occurring only once. This specimen consisted of peripheral blood, obtained on day 0 of AZD1222 vaccination. The receptors derive from an adult in good health.

The chain employs TRBV19 and TRBJ2-1, with D unclear. Germline V gene sequence: CDR1 LNHDA, CDR2 SQIVND (reference sequence). The CDR3 is 16 amino acids. Deletions cut 6 bases from V and 8 bases from J, with 23 bases between. CDR3 in amino acids: CASSPRAGLLGYEQFF. CDR3 bases: TGTGCCAGTAGCCCCCGGGCAGGCCTTTTAGGCTATGAGCAGTTCTTC.

This chain uses TRBV3-1 (or the pseudogene TRBV3-2) with TRBJ1-6; D gene uncertain. Germline V gives CDR1 LGHDT, CDR2 YNNKEL (reference sequence). This CDR3 region has 13 residues. The V and J ends lost 4 bases and 9 bases respectively, with 10 bases between them. This CDR3 is CASSPPTGSPLHF. In DNA, the CDR3 is TGTGCCAGCAGCCCCCCCACGGGTTCACCCCTCCACTTT.

A few counts support this clone. This chain joins TRBV7-9 and TRBJ1-1; the D is unclear. This CDR3 has 13 residues. Trimming pared 5 bases from V and 3 bases from J, leaving 10 bases between. CDR1 and CDR2 from the germline V gene are SEHNR and FQNEAQ (reference sequence). The CDR3 nucleotides read TGTGCCAGCAGCGCTGAACAGTACACTGAAGCTTTCTTT. As protein: CASSAEQYTEAFF.

The V and J genes are TRBV11-2 and TRBJ2-2; D not resolved. The CDR3 contains 15 residues. The V end was cut by 2 bases, the J end by 2 bases, with 9 bases between. CDR1 and CDR2 (germline): SGHAT, FQNNGV. The CDR3 bases are TGTGCCAGCAGCTTATCGAAGTATAACACCGGGGAGCTGTTTTTT. Its translation is CASSLSKYNTGELFF.

V gene TRBV28 combines with J gene TRBJ1-6; D gene ambiguous. The CDR3 spans 14 residues. The germline V gene has CDR1 MDHEN and CDR2 SYDVKM. V was clipped by 7 bases and J by 2 bases, with 9 bases between them. Here the CDR3 DNA reads TGTGCCAGCACTCCCAGTGCCTATAATTCACCCCTCCACTTT. It yields the protein CASTPSAYNSPLHF.

The V gene is TRBV10-3, the J gene TRBJ1-5; the D is unclear. Trimming pared 3 bases from V and 6 bases from J, leaving 21 bases between. In germline, CDR1 is ENHRY, CDR2 SYGVKD. The CDR3 runs 17 residues. The CDR3 is CAISESGRWDATQPQHF. In DNA form, the CDR3 reads TGTGCCATCAGTGAAAGTGGTCGATGGGATGCCACTCAGCCCCAGCATTTT.

J is TRBJ1-1 and V is TRBV28; tentative D call: TRBD1 (5 bases). The CDR3 extends over 15 amino acids. V lost 6 bases, J lost 0 bases, and 14 bases lay in between. CDR1 and CDR2 (germline): MDHEN, SYDVKM. The CDR3 nucleotides read TGTGCCAGCAGCAGTCCGGGACCCATGAACACTGAAGCTTTCTTT. Amino acids: CASSSPGPMNTEAFF.

This sequence joins TRBV24-1 and TRBJ2-1; D gene uncertain. This CDR3 is 13 amino acids long. Germline CDR1 and CDR2: KGHDR and SFDVKD. With 4 bases removed from V and 6 bases from J, the gap between germline ends came to 9 bases. The CDR3 DNA sequence: TGTGCCACCAGTGACCCCGGGCCCAATGAGCAGTTCTTC. It encodes CATSDPGPNEQFF.

The rearrangement links TRBV29-1 to TRBJ1-4; D call uncertain. Germline CDR1 is SQVTM and CDR2 is ANQGSEA. CDR3 length: 15 residues. Trimming cost V 0 bases and J 8 bases, with 16 bases left between them. CDR3: CSVEEPGLGREKLFF. The DNA of the CDR3 is TGCAGCGTTGAAGAACCAGGCCTGGGAAGGGAAAAACTGTTTTTT.

J is TRBJ1-4 and V is TRBV7-9, with a tentative D call TRBD1 (5 bases). There are 14 residues in the CDR3. Trimming pared 5 bases from V and 3 bases from J, leaving 10 bases between. Germline-derived CDR1 and CDR2 are SEHNR and FQNEAQ (reference sequence). The CDR3 DNA reads as TGTGCCAGCAGCCCAGGGCGATCTAATGAAAAACTGTTTTTT. It is translated as CASSPGRSNEKLFF. The full variable domain, with the rest looked up from reference TRBV7-9 and TRBJ1-4, is DTGVSQNPRHKITKRGQNVTFRCDPISEHNRLYWYRQTLGQGPEFLTYFQNEAQLEKSRLLSDRFSAERPKGSFSTLEIQRTEQGDSAMYLCASSPGRSNEKLFFGSGTQLSVL.

The chain couples TRBV25-1 to TRBJ2-3, with D uncertain. The CDR3 totals 12 residues. In germline, CDR1 is MGHDK, CDR2 SYGVNS. V was trimmed by 6 bases and J by 4 bases, leaving 8 bases between them. CDR3 sequence: CASRGGSDTQYF. DNA of the CDR3: TGTGCCAGCAGGGGTGGCTCAGATACGCAGTATTTT.

As concerns this clone: An end of the junction does not agree with germline; a read error may underlie this. This chain uses TRBV7-2 with TRBJ1-1; D not resolved. This CDR3 has 13 amino acids. Germline V CDR1 and CDR2: SGHTA, FQGNSA. The CDR3 protein is CASSLAMNTEAFF. In DNA, the CDR3 is TGTGCCAGCAGCCTAGCTATGAACACTGAAGCTTTCTTT.

This chain uses TRBV15 with TRBJ2-6; D unresolved. The CDR3 has 16 residues. Germline CDR1 reads LNHNV; CDR2 reads YYDKDF (reference sequence). The V and J ends lost 0 bases and 0 bases respectively, with 6 bases between them. CDR3 sequence reads: CATSREVGSGANVLTF. In nucleotides, the CDR3 is TGTGCCACCAGCAGAGAAGTTGGCTCTGGGGCCAACGTCCTGACTTTC. Full variable domain (remainder filled in from reference TRBV15 and TRBJ2-6): DAMVIQNPRYQVTQFGKPVTLSCSQTLNHNVMYWYQQKSSQAPKLLFHYYDKDFNNEADTPDNFQSRRPNTSFCFLDIRSPGLGDTAMYLCATSREVGSGANVLTFGAGSRLTVL.

The V gene is TRBV10-3, the J gene TRBJ2-1; 11 bases map to TRBD2. Germline lookup yields CDR1 ENHRY and CDR2 SYGVKD. Trimming at V came to 4 bases and at J to 0 bases, leaving 14 bases not matched to a gene. The CDR3 covers 20 residues. The CDR3 reads CAISGPGVAGGTSSYNEQFF. The CDR3, as DNA: TGTGCCATCAGTGGGCCCGGGGTAGCGGGGGGGACTAGCTCCTACAATGAGCAGTTCTTC.

V gene TRBV19 combines with J gene TRBJ1-2, with D unresolved. V was pared by 3 bases and J by 8 bases, with 13 bases between. CDR1 is LNHDA, CDR2 SQIVND, per germline (reference sequence). The CDR3 loop spans 13 amino acids. The CDR3 coding sequence is TGTGCCAGTAGTATTCAGCGGTCAGGCGGCTACACCTTC. Amino acid sequence: CASSIQRSGGYTF.

This chain joins TRBV19 and TRBJ2-1, with D possibly being TRBD1 (6 bases). The germline CDR1 and CDR2 sequences are LNHDA and SQIVND (reference sequence). This CDR3 is 17 amino acids long. Trimming cost V 9 bases and J 3 bases, with 24 bases left between them. The CDR3 loop reads CARPKGESGQHYNEQFF. CDR3 DNA: TGTGCCAGGCCGAAAGGAGAATCCGGACAGCACTACAATGAGCAGTTCTTC.